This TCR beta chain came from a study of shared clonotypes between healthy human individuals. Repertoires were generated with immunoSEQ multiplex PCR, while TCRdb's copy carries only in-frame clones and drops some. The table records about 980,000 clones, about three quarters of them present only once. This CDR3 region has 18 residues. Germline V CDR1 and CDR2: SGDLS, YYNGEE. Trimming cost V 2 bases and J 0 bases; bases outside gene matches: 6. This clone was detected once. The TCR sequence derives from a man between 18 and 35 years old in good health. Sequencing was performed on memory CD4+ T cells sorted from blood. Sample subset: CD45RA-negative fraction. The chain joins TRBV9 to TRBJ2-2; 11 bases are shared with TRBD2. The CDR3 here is CASSVASGRSANTGELFF. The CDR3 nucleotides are TGTGCCAGCAGCGTGGCTAGCGGGAGGAGCGCGAACACCGGGGAGCTGTTTTTT.